This T cell receptor beta chain was recovered during a study of blood T cell repertoires in COVID-19. Across the whole study: Specimens from acute and convalescent COVID-19 originated in the United States, Italy and Spain. T cells, B-cell-depleted T cells, or PBMCs provided the cDNA or gDNA that served as material.

Produced via immunoSEQ multiplex PCR; TCRdb's table is partial and in-frame only. The data show under 75,000 clones, with around 86% seen just once and 28% held by the top ten. The CDR3 has 15 amino acids. V lost 7 bases, J lost 3 bases, and 2 bases stayed unmatched. CDR1 is ENHRY and CDR2 is SYGVKD in the germline V gene. The specimen was peripheral blood. The sequence came from a woman aged 80 or over with active or convalescent COVID-19. The genes are TRBV10-3 and TRBJ2-1; 14 nucleotides match TRBD2. The CDR3 protein is CAIKTSGGVYNEQFF. The CDR3, as DNA: TGTGCCATCAAGACTAGCGGGGGGGTCTACAATGAGCAGTTCTTC.